This T cell receptor (beta chain) was recovered during a study of T cells after yellow fever vaccination. Study in general: Preparation of the low-cell-number fractions used SMART-Seq v4 Ultra Low Input. Overall study findings and caveats: Most primary-vaccination clones reappeared after the booster (about 97% CD4, roughly 88% CD8).

V was trimmed by 5 bases and J by 5 bases, leaving 12 bases between them. The CDR3 totals 13 residues. TCRdb re-called the 5' RACE reads with MiXCR, one entry per CDR3 protein. The repertoire has just under 600,000 distinct CDR3 sequences, roughly 13% of them found once; the top ten carry around 15%. Comments on this clonotype: As yet, its antigen is unknown.

The clonotype comes from a man aged 25-45 years who received the YFV17D yellow fever vaccine. V is TRBV12-3 or TRBV12-4 and J is TRBJ1-2; D might be TRBD1 (6 bases). Sequencing was performed on PBMCs, taken on the day of the yellow fever booster vaccination. The CDR3 protein is CASSQQGFYGYTF. Written as DNA, the CDR3 is TGTGCCAGCAGTCAGCAGGGGTTTTATGGCTACACCTTC.